The rows below give T cell receptor beta chains drawn from one sample of a study of PD-L1 blockade in urothelial cancer. The assay was immunoSEQ multiplex PCR, and TCRdb's table has in-frame clones only and misses some. Among 75,000 to 90,000 clones listed, more than 75% were seen once. This sample comprised PBMCs, obtained around atezolizumab (anti-PD-L1) treatment. The source of these receptors is a man in his 70s with urothelial cancer. The CDR3 runs from the conserved cysteine through the conserved F or W. D genes are given only for firm matches. Clone size is not always given. Where it is, it says once, few, many or a class for expanded clones.

CDR3 DNA: TGTGCCAGCAATCCGGGACTAGTAGTCGCCGAGCAGTACTTC
CDR3 protein: CASNPGLVVAEQYF
D gene: TRBD2
J gene: TRBJ2-7
clone size: once
V gene: TRBV28

CDR3 DNA: TGTGCCAGCAGTAGGGGCCCCGCGCCTAATGAAAAACTGTTTTTT
CDR3 protein: CASSRGPAPNEKLFF
D gene: .
J gene: TRBJ1-4
clone size: .
V gene: TRBV6-5

CDR3 DNA: TGCGCCAGCAGCCAAGACCCGAGCTCCTACAATGAGCAGTTCTTC
CDR3 protein: CASSQDPSSYNEQFF
D gene: .
J gene: TRBJ2-1
clone size: .
V gene: TRBV4-1

CDR3 DNA: TGTGCCAGCAGCCAAGTTGGGACCCAGGGGGCGCGGGACTATGGCTACACCTTC
CDR3 protein: CASSQVGTQGARDYGYTF
D gene: TRBD1
J gene: TRBJ1-2
clone size: .
V gene: TRBV4-2

CDR3 DNA: TGTGCCAGCAGCTTAGGCCGGGGATCCTACGAGCAGTACTTC
CDR3 protein: CASSLGRGSYEQYF
D gene: .
J gene: TRBJ2-7
clone size: .
V gene: TRBV11-3

CDR3 DNA: TGCGCCAGCAGCTTGGAGACAGGGGTGGGCACTGAAGCTTTCTTT
CDR3 protein: CASSLETGVGTEAFF
D gene: TRBD1
J gene: TRBJ1-1
clone size: .
V gene: TRBV5-1

CDR3 DNA: TGTGCCAGTAGTACCCCTGGGCTATCTGGGGCCAACGTCCTGACTTTC
CDR3 protein: CASSTPGLSGANVLTF
D gene: .
J gene: TRBJ2-6
clone size: .
V gene: TRBV19

CDR3 DNA: TGTGCCAGTAGGCCCCAGTCGTATAGCAATCAGCCCCAGCATTTT
CDR3 protein: CASRPQSYSNQPQHF
D gene: .
J gene: TRBJ1-5
clone size: .
V gene: TRBV19

CDR3 DNA: TGCGCCAGCAGCCGTACAGAAGCTGGGGCCAACGTCCTGACTTTC
CDR3 protein: CASSRTEAGANVLTF
D gene: .
J gene: TRBJ2-6
clone size: .
V gene: TRBV5-1

CDR3 DNA: TGTGCCAGCAGTAAAAACAGGGGCGAGAACACTGAAGCTTTCTTT
CDR3 protein: CASSKNRGENTEAFF
D gene: TRBD1
J gene: TRBJ1-1
clone size: .
V gene: TRBV2

CDR3 DNA: TGCGCCAGCGGCCCCGCGGGGGGGACTCGAGGAGGATTCGAGACCCAGTACTTC
CDR3 protein: CASGPAGGTRGGFETQYF
D gene: TRBD2
J gene: TRBJ2-5
clone size: .
V gene: TRBV5-1

CDR3 DNA: TGTGCCAGCAGCCGCTTGTCGGGGAATTATATGAACACTGAAGCTTTCTTT
CDR3 protein: CASSRLSGNYMNTEAFF
D gene: .
J gene: TRBJ1-1
clone size: .
V gene: TRBV5-8

CDR3 DNA: TGTGCCAGCAGCTCCAGGACTAGCGGGAGGGCCGGAGAGCAGTTCTTC
CDR3 protein: CASSSRTSGRAGEQFF
D gene: TRBD2
J gene: TRBJ2-1
clone size: .
V gene: TRBV7-6

CDR3 DNA: TGTGCCAGCAGTGTGGACAGCAACACCGGGGAGCTGTTTTTT
CDR3 protein: CASSVDSNTGELFF
D gene: .
J gene: TRBJ2-2
clone size: .
V gene: TRBV6-4

CDR3 DNA: TGTGCCAGCAGCCCGATGACAGGTTCGAACACTGAAGCTTTCTTT
CDR3 protein: CASSPMTGSNTEAFF
D gene: .
J gene: TRBJ1-1
clone size: .
V gene: TRBV9

CDR3 DNA: TGTGCCAGCAGCCCCCCCCCGGGACTTCTCACAGATACGCAGTATTTT
CDR3 protein: CASSPPPGLLTDTQYF
D gene: .
J gene: TRBJ2-3
clone size: .
V gene: TRBV11-2

CDR3 DNA: TGTGCCAGTAGTATCGGGGGACAGACGGGATCACCCCTCCACTTT
CDR3 protein: CASSIGGQTGSPLHF
D gene: TRBD1
J gene: TRBJ1-6
clone size: .
V gene: TRBV19

CDR3 DNA: TGTGCCAGCAGTTACCGGGGGTCACAAGAGACCCAGTACTTC
CDR3 protein: CASSYRGSQETQYF
D gene: .
J gene: TRBJ2-5
clone size: .
V gene: TRBV6-5

CDR3 DNA: TGTGCCAGCAGCGTAGATCTAGCGGGGGCCTTCACAGATACGCAGTATTTT
CDR3 protein: CASSVDLAGAFTDTQYF
D gene: TRBD2
J gene: TRBJ2-3
clone size: .
V gene: TRBV9

CDR3 DNA: TGTGCCAGCAGTTTATCGACAGCAAACATTCAGTACTTC
CDR3 protein: CASSLSTANIQYF
D gene: .
J gene: TRBJ2-4
clone size: .
V gene: TRBV27

CDR3 DNA: TGTGCCAGCTCACCTCTCGGTGGGCCCTCTACCTACGAGCAGTACTTC
CDR3 protein: CASSPLGGPSTYEQYF
D gene: .
J gene: TRBJ2-7
clone size: .
V gene: TRBV18

CDR3 DNA: TGTGCCAGCACCAACATGAACACTGAAGCTTTCTTT
CDR3 protein: CASTNMNTEAFF
D gene: .
J gene: TRBJ1-1
clone size: .
V gene: TRBV6-5

CDR3 DNA: TGTGCCAGTACCGACAGGGCGAACACCGGGGAGCTGTTTTTT
CDR3 protein: CASTDRANTGELFF
D gene: TRBD1
J gene: TRBJ2-2
clone size: once
V gene: TRBV19

CDR3 DNA: TGTGCCAGCAGCGCAGGACAGGGGCGGAACACTGAAGCTTTCTTT
CDR3 protein: CASSAGQGRNTEAFF
D gene: TRBD1
J gene: TRBJ1-1
clone size: .
V gene: TRBV11-3

CDR3 DNA: TGTGCCAGCAGCGCGCAGGGGACGGGCGAGCAGTACTTC
CDR3 protein: CASSAQGTGEQYF
D gene: .
J gene: TRBJ2-7
clone size: .
V gene: TRBV7-3

CDR3 DNA: TGTGCCAGCAGCCCGTCAGCCGGGTCTGAGCAGTTCTTC
CDR3 protein: CASSPSAGSEQFF
D gene: .
J gene: TRBJ2-1
clone size: .
V gene: TRBV7-3

CDR3 DNA: TGCGCCAGCAGCAAAGCGGGAGGGGTCGGCGAGCAGTACTTC
CDR3 protein: CASSKAGGVGEQYF
D gene: TRBD2
J gene: TRBJ2-7
clone size: .
V gene: TRBV5-1

CDR3 DNA: TGTGCCATCAGCCAGGGTAGCAATCAGCCCCAGCATTTT
CDR3 protein: CAISQGSNQPQHF
D gene: .
J gene: TRBJ1-5
clone size: .
V gene: TRBV10-3

CDR3 DNA: TGCGCCAGCAGCCAAGATAATGCGGGAGGGTGGTACGAGCAGTACTTC
CDR3 protein: CASSQDNAGGWYEQYF
D gene: TRBD2
J gene: TRBJ2-7
clone size: .
V gene: TRBV4-3